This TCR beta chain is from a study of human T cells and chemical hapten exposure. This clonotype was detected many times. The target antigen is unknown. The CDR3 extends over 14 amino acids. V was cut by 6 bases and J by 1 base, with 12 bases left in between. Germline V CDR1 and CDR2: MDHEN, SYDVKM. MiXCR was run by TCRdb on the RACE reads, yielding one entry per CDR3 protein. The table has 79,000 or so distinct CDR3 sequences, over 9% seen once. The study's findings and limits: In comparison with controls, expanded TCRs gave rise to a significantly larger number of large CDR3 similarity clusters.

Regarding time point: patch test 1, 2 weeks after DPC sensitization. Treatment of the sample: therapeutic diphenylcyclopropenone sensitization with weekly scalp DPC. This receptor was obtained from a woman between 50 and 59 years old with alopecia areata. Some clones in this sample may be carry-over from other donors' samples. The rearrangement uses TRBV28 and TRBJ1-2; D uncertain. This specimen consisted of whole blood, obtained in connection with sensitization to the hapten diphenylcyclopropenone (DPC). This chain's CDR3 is CASSPPGDNYGYTF. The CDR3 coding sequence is TGTGCCAGCAGCCCCCCAGGAGATAACTATGGCTACACCTTC.